This passage covers 18 T cell receptor beta chains from one sample sequenced in a study of neurological immune-mediated disorders. TCRdb re-derived calls from the 5' RACE reads in MiXCR, one entry per CDR3 protein. Of tens of thousands of distinct CDR3 sequences detected, approximately 17% appear once; the ten largest clones hold over 15%. Sequenced: PBMCs. The receptors come from a woman in her thirties or forties in good health.

Many counts were recorded for this clonotype. The gene calls are TRBV12-3 or TRBV12-4 and TRBJ1-1; 8 positions agree with TRBD1. J was trimmed by 6 bases and V by 5 bases; bases with no gene match: 5. There are 13 residues in the CDR3. The CDR3 DNA follows: TGTGCCAGCAGTCCCGGACAGGGCTCTGAAGCTTTCTTT. Translating it yields CASSPGQGSEAFF.

This clonotype came up many times. CDR3 protein: CASSTIRLNTEAFF. CDR3 sequence (DNA): TGTGCCAGCAGCACGATCAGATTGAACACTGAAGCTTTCTTT. This chain links TRBV6-5 with TRBJ1-1; no clear D gene. V lost 6 bases to trimming and J lost 0 bases, with 11 bases between them. The CDR3 runs to 14 residues. Germline V gives CDR1 MNHEY, CDR2 SVGAGI.

This clonotype has ten or more counts. The chain couples TRBV28 to TRBJ2-1, with TRBD1 as a possible D gene (5 bases). The CDR3 is 16 residues long. Germline loops: CDR1 MDHEN, CDR2 SYDVKM. Trimming removed 6 bases at V and 10 bases at J, with 25 bases between. The CDR3 reads CASSRVGRMGPGEQFF. The CDR3 DNA reads TGTGCCAGCAGCCGAGTGGGTCGGATGGGGCCCGGGGAGCAGTTCTTC.

This clonotype was observed many times. CDR3 loop: CASGRAQYF. The CDR3 DNA sequence: TGTGCCAGTGGGAGGGCGCAGTATTTT. The chain carries TRBV6-2 or TRBV6-3 and TRBJ2-3, with 7 bases matching TRBD2. Germline values: CDR1 MNHEY, CDR2 SVGEGT. The J segment lost 10 bases and the V segment lost 9 bases, leaving 1 base of the junction unmatched. The CDR3 is made up of 9 amino acids.

The chain links TRBV6-5 to TRBJ1-2; the match to TRBD1 covers 10 bases. V gave up 6 bases and J gave up 13 bases; unmatched junction bases: 11. This CDR3 has 13 residues. The germline V gene has CDR1 MNHEY and CDR2 SVGAGI. In nucleotides, the CDR3 is TGTGCCAGCAGCATGGACCCGGGACAGGGGTTCACCTTC. Translation: CASSMDPGQGFTF.

This clonotype was observed many times. CDR3 nucleotide sequence: TGTGCCAGCAGTATCGCAGGGAGGGCGTACGAGCAGTACTTC. This codes for CASSIAGRAYEQYF. V gene TRBV6-5 combines with J gene TRBJ2-7; 7 bases are a match to TRBD2. Germline CDR1 is MNHEY and CDR2 is SVGAGI. V shed 5 bases and J 4 bases; nucleotides not matched to a gene: 8. The CDR3 contains 14 residues.

This clonotype has ten or more counts. The J gene is TRBJ1-1, the V gene TRBV20-1; D is unresolved. Looked up from germline, CDR1 is DFQATT and CDR2 is SNEGSKA (reference sequence). CDR3 length equals 13 residues. The V and J ends lost 2 bases and 3 bases respectively, with 10 bases between them. DNA of the CDR3: TGCAGTGCTAGATCAGGTGCCCACACTGAAGCTTTCTTT. Amino acids: CSARSGAHTEAFF.

This clonotype was seen ten or more times. The chain is built from TRBV9 and TRBJ2-5, with 9 bases aligning to TRBD2. CDR1 is SGDLS, CDR2 YYNGEE, per germline. J gave up 2 bases and V 2 bases, and 7 bases lay outside the gene matches. This CDR3 comprises 16 residues. This CDR3 reads CASSVFSGGQQETQYF. CDR3 coding DNA: TGTGCCAGCAGCGTCTTTAGCGGGGGCCAGCAAGAGACCCAGTACTTC.

The chain joins TRBV5-1 to TRBJ1-5; 7 bases match TRBD1. V dropped 4 bases and J dropped 3; count of bases not matched to a gene: 7. CDR3 size: 15 residues. Germline CDR1 and CDR2: SGHRS and YFSETQ. The CDR3 loop reads CASSPSGQNNQPQHF. The CDR3 DNA reads TGCGCCAGCAGCCCCTCGGGACAGAACAATCAGCCCCAGCATTTT. Based on the CDR3 plus reference TRBV5-1 and TRBJ1-5, the full variable domain is KAGVTQTPRYLIKTRGQQVTLSCSPISGHRSVSWYQQTPGQGLQFLFEYFSETQRNKGNFPGRFSGRQFSNSRSEMNVSTLELGDSALYLCASSPSGQNNQPQHFGDGTRLSIL.

The J gene is TRBJ2-1, the V gene TRBV5-1; D is possibly TRBD2 (6 bases). The length of the CDR3 is 13 residues. Trimming pared 2 bases from V and 8 bases from J, leaving 11 bases between. Germline lookup yields CDR1 SGHRS and CDR2 YFSETQ. In DNA form, the CDR3 reads TGCGCCAGCAGCTTCATTACGGGAGATGAGCAGTTCTTC. Translating gives CASSFITGDEQFF.

The rearrangement joins TRBV20-1 to TRBJ1-4, with D unclear. The germline CDR1 and CDR2 sequences are DFQATT and SNEGSKA (reference sequence). With 6 bases removed from V and 8 bases from J, the gap between germline ends came to 10 bases. The CDR3 totals 11 residues. CDR3 amino acids: CSAKDWEKLFF. In DNA form, the CDR3 reads TGCAGTGCCAAGGACTGGGAAAAACTGTTTTTT.

This clonotype came up many times. The chain couples TRBV15 to TRBJ2-4; D remains ambiguous. From germline, CDR1 is LNHNV and CDR2 YYDKDF (reference sequence). V shed 0 bases and J shed 8 bases, with 14 bases lying between them. The CDR3 sequence is 15 residues long. Here the CDR3 DNA reads TGTGCCACCAGCAGAGATGGGGATAACTCGGACATTCAGTACTTC. Translated: CATSRDGDNSDIQYF.

This clonotype showed up many times. This sequence joins TRBV5-1 and TRBJ2-3, with a tentative D call TRBD2 (6 bases). The germline gives CDR1 SGHRS, CDR2 YFSETQ. The CDR3 has 16 residues. Trimming stripped 0 bases from V and 3 bases from J, with 14 bases between. CDR3 nucleotide sequence: TGCGCCAGCAGCTTGGATGGAGGGACGATAACAGATACGCAGTATTTT. This codes for CASSLDGGTITDTQYF.

This chain joins TRBV6-5 and TRBJ2-5, with D perhaps TRBD2 (5 bases). Germline CDR1 MNHEY, CDR2 SVGAGI. This CDR3 region has 17 residues. Trimming shortened V by 4 bases and J by 4 bases, and 22 bases separated the two germline ends. The CDR3 sequence: CASSSYRRSSASETQYF. Here the CDR3 DNA reads TGTGCCAGCAGTTCATACCGGAGGAGCTCCGCCTCAGAGACCCAGTACTTC.

Ten or more counts support this clonotype. The genes are TRBV25-1 and TRBJ1-2; TRBD1 matches at 10 bases. The trim removed 4 bases at V and 0 bases at J, leaving 5 bases unmatched. This CDR3 contains 16 residues. The germline V gene encodes CDR1 MGHDK and CDR2 SYGVNS. The CDR3 region is CASSAPGTGANYGYTF. The CDR3 DNA follows: TGTGCCAGCAGTGCCCCCGGGACAGGGGCTAACTATGGCTACACCTTC.

This clonotype was observed a handful of times. The rearrangement links TRBV12-3 or TRBV12-4 to TRBJ1-4; no firm D call. The CDR3 totals 14 residues. V gave up 3 bases and J gave up 8 bases, with 13 bases separating them. CDR3 sequence reads: CASSFGGSREKLFF. The CDR3 DNA sequence: TGTGCCAGCAGTTTTGGAGGTTCTAGGGAAAAACTGTTTTTT.

This clonotype was counted a few times. The chain carries TRBV9 and TRBJ2-3; 13 positions match TRBD2. The germline V gene has CDR1 SGDLS and CDR2 YYNGEE. The CDR3 spans 17 residues. J lost 0 bases, V lost 5 bases, and 6 bases had no gene match. The CDR3 loop is CASSTSGGDRSTDTQYF. As DNA, the CDR3 is TGTGCCAGCAGTACTAGCGGGGGGGACAGGAGCACAGATACGCAGTATTTT.

This clonotype occurred many times. The chain joins TRBV20-1 to TRBJ2-5, with 9 positions matching TRBD1. Looked up from germline, CDR1 is DFQATT and CDR2 is SNEGSKA (reference sequence). J lost 5 bases, V lost 5 bases, and 6 bases had no gene match. This CDR3 region has 13 residues. The CDR3 nucleotides read TGCAGTGCTGGGACAGGGAATAGGGAGACCCAGTACTTC. It yields the protein CSAGTGNRETQYF.